These 30 T cell receptor beta chains were all obtained from the same sample, sequenced in a study of T cells in Graves' hyperthyroidism and ophthalmopathy (dated by TCRdb to between 2018 and 2021). Receptors were amplified or captured by multiplex PCR. TCRdb lists the instrument as Illumina HiSeq 2000. The TCR beta CDR3 regions were amplified from the RNA transcripts. A first-round RT-PCR of the TCR CDR3 used the HTBI primer set with the Qiagen OneStep RT-PCR kit. The raw public data were reprocessed by TCRdb itself: fastp quality trimming at Q25, MiXCR clonotype calling, in-frame beta chains only. Here each entry gathers all rows of one CDR3 protein and keeps the most common genes and DNA. Counted in this sample were about 480,000 distinct CDR3 sequences; 22% of them appeared once. Together, the top ten hold around 50% of the sample. Sequences were obtained from blood. The receptors stem from a woman between 70 and 85 years old with Graves' ophthalmopathy.

This clonotype has only a few counts. The genes are TRBV15 and TRBJ2-1, with a weak D call TRBD2 (6 bases). Germline values: CDR1 LNHNV, CDR2 YYDKDF (reference sequence). V was trimmed by 2 bases and J by 0 bases, leaving 14 bases between them. This CDR3 region has 17 residues. The CDR3 DNA reads TGTGCCACCAGCAGACCCTGGGCGGGGAGCTCCTACAATGAGCAGTTCTTC. The encoded protein is CATSRPWAGSSYNEQFF.

The V call is TRBV20-1, the J call TRBJ2-5; tentatively, D is TRBD1 (6 bases). The CDR3 is 15 residues long. The germline CDR1 and CDR2 sequences are DFQATT and SNEGSKA (reference sequence). V shed 5 bases and J shed 5 bases, with 21 bases lying between them. The CDR3: CSAPDVGGARETQYF. CDR3 DNA sequence: TGCAGTGCTCCCGACGTAGGGGGAGCTAGGGAGACCCAGTACTTC.

This clonotype occurred a few times. This chain joins TRBV5-1 and TRBJ2-1, with unresolved D. This CDR3 is built from 16 residues. The V and J ends lost 0 bases and 4 bases respectively, with 14 bases between them. Germline V gene data show CDR1 as SGHRS and CDR2 as YFSETQ. For the CDR3, the DNA is TGCGCCAGCAGCTTGGGCCCCAGGACCCCTTACAATGAGCAGTTCTTC. Its protein product is CASSLGPRTPYNEQFF.

V usage is TRBV20-1 and J usage is TRBJ1-3; unclear D gene. Germline V CDR1 and CDR2: DFQATT, SNEGSKA (reference sequence). Trimming took off 0 bases at V and 4 bases at J, with 13 bases between the two ends. This CDR3 comprises 15 residues. The CDR3 reads CSARDLMDQGNTIYF. The CDR3 DNA follows: TGCAGTGCTAGAGATCTAATGGACCAAGGAAACACCATATATTTT.

This clonotype was seen only a few times. The chain combines TRBV7-9 with TRBJ2-3; a possible D gene is TRBD1 (6 bases). Germline V gives CDR1 SEHNR, CDR2 FQNEAQ (reference sequence). The CDR3 loop spans 15 amino acids. V lost 5 bases, J lost 2 bases, and 14 bases lay in between. CDR3 region: CASSRNRAFTDTQYF. The CDR3 DNA reads TGTGCCAGCAGCAGAAACAGGGCTTTCACAGATACGCAGTATTTT.

The chain combines TRBV6-1 with TRBJ2-3; D remains unclear. V shed 6 bases and J shed 1 base, with 11 bases lying between them. Germline V gene lookup returns CDR1 MNHNS and CDR2 SASEGT. CDR3 length: 14 residues. The CDR3 protein is CASRVSGGTDTQYF. Here the CDR3 DNA reads TGTGCCAGCAGGGTTTCGGGCGGCACAGATACGCAGTATTTT.

This clonotype was seen many times. The genes are TRBV19 and TRBJ2-1, with 8 bases lining up with TRBD1. This CDR3 has 16 amino acids. Germline lookup yields CDR1 LNHDA and CDR2 SQIVND (reference sequence). J lost 3 bases, V lost 1 base, and 5 bases had no gene match. The CDR3 DNA sequence: TGTGCCAGTAGTATAGTCTCTGGACAGGGCTACAATGAGCAGTTCTTC. This gives the protein CASSIVSGQGYNEQFF. Supplemented by reference TRBV19 and TRBJ2-1, the full variable domain reads DGGITQSPKYLFRKEGQNVTLSCEQNLNHDAMYWYRQDPGQGLRLIYYSQIVNDFQKGDIAEGYSVSREKKESFPLTVTSAQKNPTAFYLCASSIVSGQGYNEQFFGPGTRLTVL.

The sample holds a few counts of this clonotype. The genes are TRBV20-1 and TRBJ2-7; a weak D match, TRBD1 (5 bases). The germline gives CDR1 DFQATT, CDR2 SNEGSKA (reference sequence). The CDR3 consists of 13 residues. With 3 bases removed from V and 2 bases from J, the gap between germline ends came to 11 bases. The CDR3, as DNA: TGCAGTGCTAGTTTCCCAGGGACCTACGAGCAGTACTTC. It yields the protein CSASFPGTYEQYF.

In this sample, this clonotype turned up a few times. The CDR3 DNA reads TGCAGTGCTAGGGACAACTACAATGAGCAGTTCTTC. Translating it yields CSARDNYNEQFF. J is TRBJ2-1 and V is TRBV20-1; D is possibly TRBD1 (5 bases). The CDR3 sequence is 12 residues long. Germline V gene lookup returns CDR1 DFQATT and CDR2 SNEGSKA (reference sequence). Trimming took off 3 bases at V and 3 bases at J, with 6 bases between the two ends.

As to this clonotype: The final CDR3 position lacks the conserved phenylalanine or tryptophan, pointing to a likely read error. The chain carries TRBV5-1 and TRBJ2-7; D uncertain. Trimming shortened V by 3 bases and J by 3 bases, and 13 bases separated the two germline ends. The length of the CDR3 is 14 residues. The germline V gene has CDR1 SGHRS and CDR2 YFSETQ. CDR3 loop: CASSSLGPSYEQYS. CDR3 DNA: TGCGCCAGCAGCTCACTCGGACCGAGCTACGAGCAGTACTCC.

This clonotype was seen repeatedly, ten times or more. The CDR3 here is CASSPSRGRRNEQFF. The CDR3, as DNA: TGTGCCAGCAGCCCCTCGCGCGGGAGGAGAAATGAGCAGTTCTTC. This rearrangement joins TRBV7-2 to TRBJ2-1, with 8 bases fitting TRBD2. The germline gives CDR1 SGHTA, CDR2 FQGNSA. The CDR3 consists of 15 residues. The V and J ends lost 5 bases and 7 bases, in that order; junction bases with no gene match: 10.

This clonotype appeared many times. The rearrangement links TRBV12-3 or TRBV12-4 to TRBJ2-6; possibly TRBD1 or TRBD2 for D (6 bases each). The germline V and J ends were trimmed by 7 bases and 6 bases, with 16 bases remaining between them. CDR3 size: 15 residues. Here the CDR3 DNA reads TGTGCCAGCACCCCGGACGGGGGCGTGGCCAACGTCCTGACTTTC. Residues: CASTPDGGVANVLTF.

This clonotype was seen ten or more times. The chain uses TRBV20-1 and TRBJ2-3; no firm D call. The CDR3 length is 13 residues. Germline V gene sequence: CDR1 DFQATT, CDR2 SNEGSKA (reference sequence). The V and J ends lost 4 bases and 1 base respectively, with 9 bases between them. The CDR3 region is CSATPPGTDTQYF. CDR3 bases: TGCAGTGCTACACCCCCTGGCACAGATACGCAGTATTTT.

This clonotype occurred many times. The CDR3 loop is CASSLVAVRNEQFF. CDR3 nucleotides: TGTGCCAGCAGCTTAGTAGCGGTAAGGAATGAGCAGTTCTTC. The chain is built from TRBV7-2 and TRBJ2-1, with D possibly TRBD2 on 6 matching bases. The CDR3 has 14 amino acids. The V end lost 1 base, the J end lost 7 bases, and 11 bases lay between the germline ends. Per germline, CDR1 SGHTA and CDR2 FQGNSA.

This clonotype was recorded a few times. The chain is built from TRBV30 and TRBJ1-2; possibly TRBD1 for D (5 bases). The V and J ends lost 2 bases and 3 bases respectively, with 7 bases between them. The CDR3 runs 12 residues. The germline V gene has CDR1 GTSNPN and CDR2 SVGIG (reference sequence). CDR3: CAWSPGDYGYTF. CDR3 bases: TGTGCCTGGAGTCCGGGGGACTATGGCTACACCTTC.

The chain couples TRBV14 to TRBJ1-3; no clear D gene. Germline V gives CDR1 SGHDN, CDR2 FVKESK. Trimming removed 2 bases from V and 7 bases from J, with 6 bases in between. This CDR3 spans 12 amino acids. The CDR3 sequence is CASSQTSNTIYF. The CDR3 coding sequence is TGTGCCAGCAGCCAAACGTCGAACACCATATATTTT.

As regards this clonotype: A much larger clone lies a single base off, so this may be a read error. This sequence joins TRBV7-9 and TRBJ2-7; 10 bases fit TRBD2. The CDR3 covers 18 residues. In germline, CDR1 is SEHNR, CDR2 FQNEAQ (reference sequence). The CDR3 loop is CASSPLEGLAIPSHEQYF. CDR3 bases: TGTGCCAGCAGCCCCCTCGAGGGACTAGCGATTCCCTCCCACGAGCAGTACTTC.

There are a few counts of this clonotype. V is TRBV6-1 and J is TRBJ2-7; possible D gene TRBD1, 6 bases. The CDR3 extends over 13 amino acids. CDR1 and CDR2 (germline): MNHNS, SASEGT. The germline V and J ends were trimmed by 6 bases and 3 bases, with 12 bases remaining between them. CDR3 DNA: TGTGCCAGCAGGAAGACAGGCGGCTACGAGCAGTACTTC. Translated, it gives CASRKTGGYEQYF.

This clonotype was seen repeatedly, ten times or more. This rearrangement joins TRBV12-3 or TRBV12-4 to TRBJ1-4; 10 bases are a match to TRBD1. The CDR3 runs to 15 residues. V gave up 7 bases and J gave up 4 bases; unmatched junction bases: 6. The chain's CDR3 is CASKRQGANNEKLFF. DNA for the CDR3: TGTGCCAGCAAACGACAGGGGGCGAATAATGAAAAACTGTTTTTT.

This clonotype was observed at least ten times. The chain joins TRBV7-2 to TRBJ1-6, with D unresolved. Germline loops: CDR1 SGHTA, CDR2 FQGNSA. CDR3 length: 13 amino acids. V was shortened by 3 bases and J by 10 bases, with 10 bases between the two germline ends. The CDR3 loop reads CASSLTGGSPLHF. The CDR3 DNA follows: TGTGCCAGCAGCTTGACCGGTGGCTCACCCCTCCACTTT.

This clonotype was detected only a few times. CDR3 nucleotides: TGCGCCAGCAGCTTGGGGTCCCTTATGACAGGGGGGATGAACACTGAAGCTTTCTTT. Its protein is CASSLGSLMTGGMNTEAFF. This rearrangement joins TRBV5-1 to TRBJ1-1, with 9 positions matching TRBD1. The CDR3 consists of 19 residues. Germline V gene data show CDR1 as SGHRS and CDR2 as YFSETQ. Trimming cost V 0 bases and J 0 bases; bases outside gene matches: 12.

The chain uses TRBV12-3 or TRBV12-4 and TRBJ1-5; 7 bases match TRBD1. This CDR3 region has 16 residues. Trimming at V came to 2 bases and at J to 9 bases, leaving 13 bases not matched to a gene. CDR3 loop: CASSLSKRTGSWPQHF. CDR3 nucleotide sequence: TGTGCCAGCAGTTTATCAAAGAGGACAGGCTCTTGGCCCCAGCATTTT.

V is TRBV12-3 or TRBV12-4 and J is TRBJ2-3, with D possibly being TRBD1 or TRBD2 (5 bases each). There are 14 residues in the CDR3. V lost 7 bases and J 4 bases, leaving 15 bases between the germline ends. CDR3 residues: CASTLGEFADTQYF. As DNA, the CDR3 is TGTGCCAGCACCCTAGGGGAGTTCGCAGATACGCAGTATTTT.

This clonotype was seen at least ten times. This sequence joins TRBV27 and TRBJ2-1, with 7 nucleotides matching TRBD2. The germline CDR1 and CDR2 sequences are MNHEY and SMNVEV (reference sequence). The CDR3 runs to 13 residues. The trim removed 8 bases at V and 7 bases at J, leaving 8 bases unmatched. CDR3 nucleotide sequence: TGTGCCAGCGGGAGGGCCGTTCCAAATGAGCAGTTCTTC. Its translation: CASGRAVPNEQFF.

V is TRBV4-3 and J is TRBJ2-3; the D is unclear. The V gene lost 0 bases and the J gene lost 3 bases, with 10 bases spanning the gap. Germline-derived CDR1 and CDR2 are LGHNA and YSLEER. The CDR3 is 15 residues long. The DNA for the CDR3 is TGCGCCAGCAGCCAAGATACCAGAGTGACAGATACGCAGTATTTT. This sequence encodes CASSQDTRVTDTQYF.

This clonotype was detected many times. The chain employs TRBV11-1 and TRBJ2-5; D is unresolved. Trimming stripped 4 bases from V and 1 base from J, with 7 bases between. Germline loops: CDR1 SGHAT, CDR2 FQDESV (reference sequence). The CDR3 consists of 13 residues. The CDR3 region is CASSSARQETQYF. The CDR3 DNA reads TGTGCCAGCAGCTCGGCTCGCCAAGAGACCCAGTACTTC.

The genes are TRBV12-5 and TRBJ2-7; 10 bases fit TRBD2. This CDR3 has 13 residues. V gave up 7 bases and J gave up 4 bases; unmatched junction bases: 4. Germline CDR1 is LGHNT and CDR2 is FRNRAP. The CDR3 DNA reads TGTGCTAGTGAGCCTAGCGGGAGTTACGAGCAGTACTTC. Its translation: CASEPSGSYEQYF.

The gene calls are TRBV19 and TRBJ2-4, with D perhaps TRBD1 or TRBD2 (6 bases each). V was pared by 5 bases and J by 0 bases, with 17 bases between. The CDR3 covers 17 residues. Germline V gives CDR1 LNHDA, CDR2 SQIVND (reference sequence). This CDR3 reads CASSGGPANLAKNIQYF. CDR3 nucleotide sequence: TGTGCCAGTAGTGGGGGGCCCGCCAACCTAGCCAAAAACATTCAGTACTTC.

This clonotype has just a few counts. This chain uses TRBV19 with TRBJ2-7; 10 bases agree with TRBD1. The CDR3 is 15 amino acids. CDR1 is LNHDA, CDR2 SQIVND, per germline (reference sequence). V dropped 3 bases and J dropped 2; count of bases not matched to a gene: 4. Here the CDR3 DNA reads TGTGCCAGTAGTATCAGCGGACAGGGGGCCTACGAGCAGTACTTC. This sequence encodes CASSISGQGAYEQYF.

The chain couples TRBV3-1 to TRBJ1-2, with TRBD1 identical over 10 bases. Looked up from germline, CDR1 is LGHDT and CDR2 is YNNKEL (reference sequence). V lost 1 base, J lost 6 bases, and 2 bases stayed unmatched. CDR3 length: 14 residues. The CDR3: CASSQGTGGHGYTF. CDR3 in DNA: TGTGCCAGCAGCCAAGGGACAGGGGGACATGGCTACACCTTC.